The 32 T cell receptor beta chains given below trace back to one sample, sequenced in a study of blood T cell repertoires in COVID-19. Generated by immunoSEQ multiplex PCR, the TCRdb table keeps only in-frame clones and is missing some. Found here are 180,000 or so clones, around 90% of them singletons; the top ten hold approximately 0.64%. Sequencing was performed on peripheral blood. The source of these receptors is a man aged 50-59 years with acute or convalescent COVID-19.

CDR3 nucleotides: TGTGCCAGCAGCCTGCAGGGGTGGGGGACTCAGCCCCAGCATTTT. Translation gives CASSLQGWGTQPQHF. The chain is built from TRBV7-6 and TRBJ1-5; maybe TRBD1 (6 bases). Trimming pared 5 bases from V and 6 bases from J, leaving 17 bases between. CDR1 and CDR2 (germline): SGHVS, FNYEAQ. This CDR3 is 15 amino acids long.

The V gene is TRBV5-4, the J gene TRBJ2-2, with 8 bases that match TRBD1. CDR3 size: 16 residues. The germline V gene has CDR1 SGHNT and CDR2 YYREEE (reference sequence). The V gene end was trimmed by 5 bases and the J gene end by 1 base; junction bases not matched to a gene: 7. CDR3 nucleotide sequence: TGTGCCAGCAGTCAGGGACAGGCCCGGAACACCGGGGAGCTGTTTTTT. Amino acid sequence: CASSQGQARNTGELFF.

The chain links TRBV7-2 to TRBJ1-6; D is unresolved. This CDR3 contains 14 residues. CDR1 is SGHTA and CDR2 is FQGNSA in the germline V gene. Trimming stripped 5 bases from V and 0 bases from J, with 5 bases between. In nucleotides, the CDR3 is TGTGCCAGCAGCCTTTTCTCCTATAATTCACCCCTCCACTTT. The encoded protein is CASSLFSYNSPLHF.

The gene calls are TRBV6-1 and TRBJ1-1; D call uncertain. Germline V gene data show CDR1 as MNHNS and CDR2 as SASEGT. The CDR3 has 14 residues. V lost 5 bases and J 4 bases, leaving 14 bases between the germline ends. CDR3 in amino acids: CASSFKTVGTEAFF. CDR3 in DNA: TGTGCCAGCAGTTTTAAAACGGTTGGCACTGAAGCTTTCTTT.

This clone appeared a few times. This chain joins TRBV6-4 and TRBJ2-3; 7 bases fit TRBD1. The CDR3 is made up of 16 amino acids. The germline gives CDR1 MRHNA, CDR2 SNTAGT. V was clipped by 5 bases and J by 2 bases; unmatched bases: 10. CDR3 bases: TGTGCCAGCAGTCAAGACTCGGGGACAGACACAGATACGCAGTATTTT. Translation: CASSQDSGTDTDTQYF.

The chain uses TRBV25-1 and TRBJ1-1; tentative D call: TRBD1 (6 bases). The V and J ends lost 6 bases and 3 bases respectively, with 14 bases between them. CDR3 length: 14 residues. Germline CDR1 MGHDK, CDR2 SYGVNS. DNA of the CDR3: TGTGCCAGCAGCGCTCCACAGGGTTACACTGAAGCTTTCTTT. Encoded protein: CASSAPQGYTEAFF.

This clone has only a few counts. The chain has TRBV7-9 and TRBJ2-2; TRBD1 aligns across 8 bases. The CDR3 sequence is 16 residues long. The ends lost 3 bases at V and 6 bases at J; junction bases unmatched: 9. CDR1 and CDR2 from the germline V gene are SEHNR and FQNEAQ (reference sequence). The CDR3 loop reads CASSFRTGKASGELFF. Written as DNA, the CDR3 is TGTGCCAGCAGCTTCCGGACAGGGAAGGCCTCCGGGGAGCTGTTTTTT.

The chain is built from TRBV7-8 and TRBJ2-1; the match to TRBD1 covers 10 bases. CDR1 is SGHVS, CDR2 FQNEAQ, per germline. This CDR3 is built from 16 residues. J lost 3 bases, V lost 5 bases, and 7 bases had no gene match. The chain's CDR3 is CASSHLRTGGYNEQFF. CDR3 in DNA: TGTGCCAGCAGCCACCTCAGGACAGGGGGCTACAATGAGCAGTTCTTC.

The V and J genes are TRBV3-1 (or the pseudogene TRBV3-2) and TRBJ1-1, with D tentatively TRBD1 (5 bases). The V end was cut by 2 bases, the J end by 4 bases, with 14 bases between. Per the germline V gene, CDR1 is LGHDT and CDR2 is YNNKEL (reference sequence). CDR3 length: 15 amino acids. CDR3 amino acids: CASSQPGQGVTEAFF. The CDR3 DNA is TGTGCCAGCAGCCAACCCGGCCAGGGTGTCACTGAAGCTTTCTTT.

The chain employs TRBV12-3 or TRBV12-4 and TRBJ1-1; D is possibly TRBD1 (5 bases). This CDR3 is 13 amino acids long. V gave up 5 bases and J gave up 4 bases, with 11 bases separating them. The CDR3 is CASSGSGGTEAFF. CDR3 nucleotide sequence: TGTGCCAGCAGTGGCTCCGGGGGCACTGAAGCTTTCTTT.

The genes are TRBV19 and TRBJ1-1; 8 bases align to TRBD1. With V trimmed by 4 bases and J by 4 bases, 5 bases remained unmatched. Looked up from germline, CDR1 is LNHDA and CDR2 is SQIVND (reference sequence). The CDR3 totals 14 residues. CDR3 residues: CASSTTGGGTEAFF. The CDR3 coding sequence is TGTGCCAGTAGTACCACAGGGGGTGGCACTGAAGCTTTCTTT. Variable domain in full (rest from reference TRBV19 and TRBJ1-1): DGGITQSPKYLFRKEGQNVTLSCEQNLNHDAMYWYRQDPGQGLRLIYYSQIVNDFQKGDIAEGYSVSREKKESFPLTVTSAQKNPTAFYLCASSTTGGGTEAFFGQGTRLTVV.

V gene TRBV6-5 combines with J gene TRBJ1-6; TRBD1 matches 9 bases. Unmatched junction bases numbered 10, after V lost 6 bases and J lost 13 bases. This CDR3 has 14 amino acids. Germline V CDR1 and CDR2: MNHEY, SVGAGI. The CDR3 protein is CASSSGTGKFPLHF. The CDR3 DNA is TGTGCCAGCAGCTCAGGGACAGGGAAATTTCCCCTCCACTTT.

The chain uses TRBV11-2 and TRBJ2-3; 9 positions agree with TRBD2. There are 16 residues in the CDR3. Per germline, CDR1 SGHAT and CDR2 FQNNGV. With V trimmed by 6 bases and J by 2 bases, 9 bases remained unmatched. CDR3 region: CASRPNSGSSTDTQYF. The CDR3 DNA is TGTGCCAGCAGGCCAAATAGCGGGAGTTCCACAGATACGCAGTATTTT.

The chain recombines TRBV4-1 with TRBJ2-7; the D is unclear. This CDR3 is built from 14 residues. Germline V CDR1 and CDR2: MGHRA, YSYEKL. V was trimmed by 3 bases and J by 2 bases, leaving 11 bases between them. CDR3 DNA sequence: TGCGCCAGCAGCCACCAAACGGGTCCCTACGAGCAGTACTTC. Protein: CASSHQTGPYEQYF.

The CDR3 bases are TGTGCCACCAGTGATTTGCCGGGACAGGGAATCTCCTACAATGAGCAGTTCTTC. Its translation is CATSDLPGQGISYNEQFF. The chain recombines TRBV24-1 with TRBJ2-1, with 9 bases lining up with TRBD1. Germline assignment: CDR1 KGHDR and CDR2 SFDVKD. CDR3 size: 18 residues. Trimming at V came to 0 bases and at J to 0 bases, leaving 5 bases not matched to a gene.

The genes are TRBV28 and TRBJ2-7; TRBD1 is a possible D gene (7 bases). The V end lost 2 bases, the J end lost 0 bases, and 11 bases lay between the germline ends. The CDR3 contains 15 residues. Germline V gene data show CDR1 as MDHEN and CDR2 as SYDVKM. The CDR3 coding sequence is TGTGCCAGCAGTTTAGGAGGGGGCAGCTCCTACGAGCAGTACTTC. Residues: CASSLGGGSSYEQYF.

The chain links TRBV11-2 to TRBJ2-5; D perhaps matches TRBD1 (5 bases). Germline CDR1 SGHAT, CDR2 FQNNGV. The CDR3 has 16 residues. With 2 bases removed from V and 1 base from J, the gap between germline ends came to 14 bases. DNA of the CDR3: TGTGCCAGCAGCTTATATGGTAGGGGCAGCCAAGAGACCCAGTACTTC. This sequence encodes CASSLYGRGSQETQYF.

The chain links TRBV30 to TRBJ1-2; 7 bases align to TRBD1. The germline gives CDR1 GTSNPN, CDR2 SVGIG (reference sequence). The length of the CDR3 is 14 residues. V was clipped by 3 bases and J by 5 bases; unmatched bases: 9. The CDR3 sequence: CAWSPGTVIYGYTF. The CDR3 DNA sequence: TGTGCCTGGAGCCCCGGGACAGTGATTTATGGCTACACCTTC.

CDR3 loop: CASSSPTGENTEAFF. The CDR3 nucleotides are TGCGCCAGCAGCTCACCGACAGGGGAGAACACTGAAGCTTTCTTT. V is TRBV5-1 and J is TRBJ1-1, with TRBD1 matching 8 bases. This CDR3 region has 15 residues. V shed 3 bases and J 1 base; nucleotides not matched to a gene: 5. CDR1 and CDR2 from the germline V gene are SGHRS and YFSETQ.

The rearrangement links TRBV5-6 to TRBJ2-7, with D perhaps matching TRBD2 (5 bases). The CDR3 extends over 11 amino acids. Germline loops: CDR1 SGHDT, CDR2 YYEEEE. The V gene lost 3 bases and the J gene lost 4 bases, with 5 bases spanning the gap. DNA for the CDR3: TGTGCCAGCAGCTCGGGGTACGAGCAGTACGTC. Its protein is CASSSGYEQYV.

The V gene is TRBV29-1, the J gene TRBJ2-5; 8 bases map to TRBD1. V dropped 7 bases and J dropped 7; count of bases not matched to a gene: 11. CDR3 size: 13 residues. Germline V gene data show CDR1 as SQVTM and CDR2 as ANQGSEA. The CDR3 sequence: CSADRGSDATQYF. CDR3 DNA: TGCAGCGCTGACAGGGGTTCCGATGCGACCCAGTACTTC.

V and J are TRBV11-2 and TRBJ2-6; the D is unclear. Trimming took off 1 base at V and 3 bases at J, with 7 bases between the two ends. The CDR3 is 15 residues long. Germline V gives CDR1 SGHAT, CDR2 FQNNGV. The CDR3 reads CASSLVFSGANVLTF. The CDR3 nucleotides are TGTGCCAGCAGCTTAGTGTTTAGTGGGGCCAACGTCCTGACTTTC. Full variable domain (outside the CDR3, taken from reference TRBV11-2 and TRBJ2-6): EAGVAQSPRYKIIEKRQSVAFWCNPISGHATLYWYQQILGQGPKLLIQFQNNGVVDDSQLPKDRFSAERLKGVDSTLKIQPAKLEDSAVYLCASSLVFSGANVLTFGAGSRLTVL.

The CDR3 nucleotides read TGTGCCAGCAGGGCACAGGGGGCGCAGAACACTGAAGCTTTCTTT. Translation: CASRAQGAQNTEAFF. This chain connects TRBV28 to TRBJ1-1; 9 bases match TRBD1. J lost 1 base, V lost 6 bases, and 6 bases had no gene match. The CDR3 sequence is 15 residues long. Germline CDR1 reads MDHEN; CDR2 reads SYDVKM.

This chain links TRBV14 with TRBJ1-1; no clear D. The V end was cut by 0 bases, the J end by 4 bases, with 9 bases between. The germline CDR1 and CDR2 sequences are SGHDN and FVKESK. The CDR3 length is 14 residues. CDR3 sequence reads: CASSQDRVGTEAFF. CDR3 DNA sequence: TGTGCCAGCAGCCAAGACCGGGTGGGCACTGAAGCTTTCTTT.

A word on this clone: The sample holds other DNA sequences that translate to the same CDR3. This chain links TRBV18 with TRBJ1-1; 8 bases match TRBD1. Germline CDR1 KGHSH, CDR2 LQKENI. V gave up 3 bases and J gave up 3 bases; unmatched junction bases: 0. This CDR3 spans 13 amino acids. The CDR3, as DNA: TGTGCCAGCTCACCGGGACAGGACACTGAAGCTTTCTTT. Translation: CASSPGQDTEAFF.

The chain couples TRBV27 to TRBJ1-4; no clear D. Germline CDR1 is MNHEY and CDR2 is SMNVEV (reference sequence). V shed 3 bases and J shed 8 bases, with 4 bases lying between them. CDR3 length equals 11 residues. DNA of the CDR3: TGTGCCAGCAGTTTGAGGGAAAAACTGTTTTTT. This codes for CASSLREKLFF.

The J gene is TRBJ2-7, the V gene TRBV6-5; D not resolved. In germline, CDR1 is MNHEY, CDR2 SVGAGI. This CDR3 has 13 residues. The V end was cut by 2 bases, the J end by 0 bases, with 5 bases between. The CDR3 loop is CASSYEPSYEQYF. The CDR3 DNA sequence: TGTGCCAGCAGTTACGAGCCCTCCTACGAGCAGTACTTC.

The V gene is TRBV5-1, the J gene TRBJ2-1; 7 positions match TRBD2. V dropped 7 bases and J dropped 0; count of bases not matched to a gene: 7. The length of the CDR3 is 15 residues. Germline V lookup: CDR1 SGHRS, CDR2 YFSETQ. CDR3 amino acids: CASQTSLSSYNEQFF. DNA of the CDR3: TGCGCCAGCCAGACTAGCTTGAGCTCCTACAATGAGCAGTTCTTC.

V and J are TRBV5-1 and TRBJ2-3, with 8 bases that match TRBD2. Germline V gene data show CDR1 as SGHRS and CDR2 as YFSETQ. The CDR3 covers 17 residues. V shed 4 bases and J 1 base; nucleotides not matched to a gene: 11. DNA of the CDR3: TGCGCCAGCAGCCTGTCCTCCAGCGGGGGCGGCACAGATACGCAGTATTTT. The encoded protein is CASSLSSSGGGTDTQYF.

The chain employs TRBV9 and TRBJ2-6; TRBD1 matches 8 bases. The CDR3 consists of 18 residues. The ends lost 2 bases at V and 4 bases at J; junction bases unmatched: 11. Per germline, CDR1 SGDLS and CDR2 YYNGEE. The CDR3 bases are TGTGCCAGCAGCGTGGGGACAGGAGGGGTGACCGGGGCCAACGTCCTGACTTTC. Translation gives CASSVGTGGVTGANVLTF.

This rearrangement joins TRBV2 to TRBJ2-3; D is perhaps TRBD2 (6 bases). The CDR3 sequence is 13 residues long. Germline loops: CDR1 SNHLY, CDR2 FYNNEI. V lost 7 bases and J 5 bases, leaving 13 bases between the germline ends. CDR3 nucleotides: TGTGCCAGCAAGAGGGAGGCAATAGATACGCAGTATTTT. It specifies CASKREAIDTQYF.

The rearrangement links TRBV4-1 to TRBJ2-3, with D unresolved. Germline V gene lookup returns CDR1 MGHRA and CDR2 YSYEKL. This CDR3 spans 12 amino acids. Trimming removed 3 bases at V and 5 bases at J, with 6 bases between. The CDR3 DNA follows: TGCGCCAGCAGCCACCCGGGAGATACGCAGTATTTT. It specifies CASSHPGDTQYF.